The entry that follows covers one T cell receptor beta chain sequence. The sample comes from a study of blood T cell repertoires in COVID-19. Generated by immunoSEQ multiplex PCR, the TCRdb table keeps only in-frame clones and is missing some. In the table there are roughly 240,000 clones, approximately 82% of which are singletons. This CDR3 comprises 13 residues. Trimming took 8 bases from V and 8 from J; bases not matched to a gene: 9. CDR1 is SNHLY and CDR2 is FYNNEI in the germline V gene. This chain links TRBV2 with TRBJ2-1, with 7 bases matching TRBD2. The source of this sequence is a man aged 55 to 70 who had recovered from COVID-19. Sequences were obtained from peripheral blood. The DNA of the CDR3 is TGTGCCAGCGGAGAAGGACTAGGGTATGAGCAGTTCTTC. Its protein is CASGEGLGYEQFF.